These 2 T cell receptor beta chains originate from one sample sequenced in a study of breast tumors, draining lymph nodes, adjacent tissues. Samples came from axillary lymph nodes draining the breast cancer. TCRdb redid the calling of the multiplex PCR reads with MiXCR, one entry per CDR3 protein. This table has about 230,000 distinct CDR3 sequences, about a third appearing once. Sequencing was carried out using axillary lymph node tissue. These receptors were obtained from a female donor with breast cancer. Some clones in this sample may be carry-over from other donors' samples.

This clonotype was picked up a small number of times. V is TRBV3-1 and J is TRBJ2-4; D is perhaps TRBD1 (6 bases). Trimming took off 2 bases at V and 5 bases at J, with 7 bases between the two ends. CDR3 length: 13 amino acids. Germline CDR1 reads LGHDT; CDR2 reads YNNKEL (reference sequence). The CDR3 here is CASSQNRENIQYF. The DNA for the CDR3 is TGTGCCAGCAGCCAAAACAGGGAAAACATTCAGTACTTC.

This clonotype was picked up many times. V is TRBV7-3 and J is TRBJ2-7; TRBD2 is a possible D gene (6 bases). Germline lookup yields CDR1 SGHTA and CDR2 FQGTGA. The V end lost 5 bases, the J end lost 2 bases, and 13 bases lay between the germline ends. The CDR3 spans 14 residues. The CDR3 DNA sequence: TGTGCCAGCAGCGTCGCGGGACCACCCTACGAGCAGTACTTC. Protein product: CASSVAGPPYEQYF.